This T cell receptor (beta chain) came from a study of beta chain features in type 1 diabetes. General observations from the study: It was among patients, rather than healthy donors, that naive, central memory and Treg TCRB repertoires appeared more similar. Reduced insertions and increased deletions marked VDJ junctions in type 1 diabetes patients.

CDR1 is SGHVS, CDR2 FQNEAQ, per germline. The ends were cut back, 3 bases at V and 5 bases at J, with 16 bases in the middle. CDR3 length: 15 residues. Stem cell-like memory, regulatory, central memory and naive CD4+ cells were sorted via CD45RO/CCR7/CD25/CD127/CD95/CD27. The whole isolated RNA underwent reverse transcription, so sequencing captured expressed TCRB transcripts. Here immunoSEQ multiplex PCR was the method, and the copy in TCRdb shows in-frame clones only, minus some. The sample holds 120,000 to 150,000 clones, roughly 53% seen once. Regarding this clone: Its cognate antigen is unknown.

This chain uses TRBV7-8 with TRBJ2-5; perhaps TRBD1 as D (6 bases). The sequenced sample consisted of Tregs from blood. The sequence derives from a young man in good health. The CDR3 sequence: CASSLRYRAMETQYF. The CDR3 DNA reads TGTGCCAGCAGCTTGAGATACAGGGCGATGGAGACCCAGTACTTC.